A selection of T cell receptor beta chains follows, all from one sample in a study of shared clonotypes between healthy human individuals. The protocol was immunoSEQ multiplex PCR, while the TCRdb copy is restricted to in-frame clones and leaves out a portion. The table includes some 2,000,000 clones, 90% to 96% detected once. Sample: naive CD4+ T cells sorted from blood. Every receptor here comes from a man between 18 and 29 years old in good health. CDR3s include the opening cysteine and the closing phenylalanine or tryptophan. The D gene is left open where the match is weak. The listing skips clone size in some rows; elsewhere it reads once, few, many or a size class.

CDR3: CASSPGQGPSEQYF
DNA: TGTGCCAGCAGCCCGGGACAGGGGCCCTCCGAGCAGTACTTC
J: TRBJ2-7
V: TRBV7-2
size: -
D: TRBD1

CDR3: CASSLGPTAPYEQYF
DNA: TGTGCCAGCAGCTTAGGTCCGACTGCGCCCTACGAGCAGTACTTC
J: TRBJ2-7
V: TRBV7-2
size: -
D: -

CDR3: CASRASVDTEAFF
DNA: TGTGCCAGCAGAGCCTCTGTGGACACTGAAGCTTTCTTT
J: TRBJ1-1
V: TRBV2
size: -
D: -

CDR3: CASSDGTGGASYGYTF
DNA: TGCGCCAGCAGTGACGGGACAGGGGGCGCGAGCTATGGCTACACCTTC
J: TRBJ1-2
V: TRBV10-1
size: -
D: TRBD1

CDR3: CASSSDISSGNTIYF
DNA: TGTGCCAGCAGCTCCGACATTTCCTCTGGAAACACCATATATTTT
J: TRBJ1-3
V: TRBV7-2
size: -
D: -

CDR3: CASSSLGGSTDTQYF
DNA: TGCGCCAGCAGCTCCCTCGGGGGGAGCACAGATACGCAGTATTTT
J: TRBJ2-3
V: TRBV5-1
size: -
D: TRBD2

CDR3: CASSLEGLGEQYF
DNA: TGTGCCAGCAGCTTGGAGGGGCTCGGCGAGCAGTACTTC
J: TRBJ2-7
V: TRBV5-6
size: -
D: -

CDR3: CASSLSQADTGELFF
DNA: TGCGCCAGCAGCTTGAGCCAGGCTGACACCGGGGAGCTGTTTTTT
J: TRBJ2-2
V: TRBV5-1
size: -
D: -

CDR3: CASSLITQQPLENTGELFF
DNA: TGCGCCAGCAGCCTAATAACACAACAGCCTCTAGAGAACACCGGGGAGCTGTTTTTT
J: TRBJ2-2
V: TRBV5-1
size: -
D: -

CDR3: CASGKRSGANVLTF
DNA: TGCGCCTCTGGGAAACGCTCTGGGGCCAACGTCCTGACTTTC
J: TRBJ2-6
V: TRBV10-2
size: -
D: -

CDR3: CTSSQEGQRNQPQHF
DNA: TGCACCAGCAGCCAAGAGGGGCAGCGCAATCAGCCCCAGCATTTT
J: TRBJ1-5
V: TRBV1
size: -
D: -

CDR3: CASLQPGGEQYF
DNA: TGTGCCAGTCTACAACCCGGGGGGGAGCAGTACTTC
J: TRBJ2-7
V: TRBV6-5
size: -
D: TRBD2

CDR3: CSASKDTSQFF
DNA: TGCAGTGCTAGTAAGGACACCTCGCAGTTCTTC
J: TRBJ2-1
V: TRBV20-1
size: -
D: -

CDR3: CASSLGAIDSYEQYF
DNA: TGTGCCAGCAGCTTAGGCGCGATTGACTCCTACGAGCAGTACTTC
J: TRBJ2-7
V: TRBV7-6
size: -
D: -

CDR3: CASNGPGVSPLHF
DNA: TGTGCCAGCAACGGACCGGGAGTGTCACCCCTCCACTTT
J: TRBJ1-6
V: TRBV2
size: -
D: -

CDR3: CASSWAGGITGELFF
DNA: TGTGCCAGCAGTTGGGCGGGCGGGATCACCGGGGAGCTGTTTTTT
J: TRBJ2-2
V: TRBV6-5
size: -
D: -

CDR3: CASRLAGTTDTQYF
DNA: TGTGCCAGCAGACTAGCGGGAACCACAGATACGCAGTATTTT
J: TRBJ2-3
V: TRBV7-6
size: -
D: TRBD2

CDR3: CASSLSGALNEKLFF
DNA: TGCGCCAGCAGCTTGAGTGGGGCGTTGAATGAAAAACTGTTTTTT
J: TRBJ1-4
V: TRBV5-1
size: -
D: -

CDR3: CASSSRGSNSPLHF
DNA: TGTGCCAGTAGTTCGCGGGGCAGCAATTCACCCCTCCACTTT
J: TRBJ1-6
V: TRBV19
size: few
D: -

CDR3: CASSYTSGTYEQYF
DNA: TGTGCCAGCAGTTACACTAGCGGGACTTACGAGCAGTACTTC
J: TRBJ2-7
V: TRBV6-5
size: -
D: TRBD2

CDR3: CASSVGQGTSNEKLFF
DNA: TGTGCCAGCAGCGTGGGACAGGGGACGTCTAATGAAAAACTGTTTTTT
J: TRBJ1-4
V: TRBV5-8
size: once
D: TRBD1

CDR3: CASSAVGLGYTF
DNA: TGTGCCAGCAGCGCCGTGGGGTTGGGCTACACCTTC
J: TRBJ1-2
V: TRBV9
size: -
D: -

CDR3: CASSLRTGGAEKLFF
DNA: TGTGCCAGCAGCCTCCGGACAGGGGGGGCTGAAAAACTGTTTTTT
J: TRBJ1-4
V: TRBV7-9
size: -
D: TRBD1

CDR3: CASSNNSGSSYEQYF
DNA: TGTGCCAGCAGCAATAATAGCGGGAGCTCCTACGAGCAGTACTTC
J: TRBJ2-7
V: TRBV21-1
size: -
D: -

CDR3: CASSRSGGSNNEQFF
DNA: TGTGCCAGCAGTCGCTCGGGCGGGAGTAATAATGAGCAGTTCTTC
J: TRBJ2-1
V: TRBV6-5
size: -
D: TRBD2

CDR3: CASSEAGAYNEQFF
DNA: TGTGCCAGCAGCGAAGCGGGAGCCTACAATGAGCAGTTCTTC
J: TRBJ2-1
V: TRBV7-2
size: -
D: TRBD2